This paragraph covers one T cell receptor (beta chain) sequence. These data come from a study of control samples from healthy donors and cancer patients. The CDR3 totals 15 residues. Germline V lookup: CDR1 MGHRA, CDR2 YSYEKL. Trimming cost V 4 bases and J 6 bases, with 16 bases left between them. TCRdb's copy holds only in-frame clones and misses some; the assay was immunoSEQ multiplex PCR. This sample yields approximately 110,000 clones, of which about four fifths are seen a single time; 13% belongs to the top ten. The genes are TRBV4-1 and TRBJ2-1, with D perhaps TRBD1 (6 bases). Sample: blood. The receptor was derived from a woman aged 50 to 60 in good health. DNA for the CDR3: TGCGCCAGCAGCCCTGACAGGAGCATTATCAATGAGCAGTTCTTC. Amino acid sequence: CASSPDRSIINEQFF.